These 30 T cell receptor beta chains came from one sample sequenced in a study of cytomegalovirus exposure and HLA in healthy donors. PCR employed 60 Vbeta and 13 Jbeta primers. Sequencing used immunoSEQ multiplex PCR; TCRdb keeps in-frame clones, though not all of them. The profile covers about 150,000 clones, with over 60% appearing a single time and under 4% taken by the ten largest. Source material: PBMCs. The receptors shown here come from a woman aged 40 to 50 in good health and CMV-seronegative.

This sequence joins TRBV5-1 and TRBJ2-5, with 7 nucleotides matching TRBD1. The closer fit of TRBJ2-7 to the DNA end suggests the J call may be wrong. The germline V gene encodes CDR1 SGHRS and CDR2 YFSETQ. The CDR3 loop spans 17 amino acids. CDR3 coding DNA: TGCGCCAGCAGCTTGGCGGGTATCAGGGGGACCTCCTACGAGCAGTACTTC. Amino acids: CASSLAGIRGTSYEQYF.

The chain uses TRBV19 and TRBJ2-7; TRBD1 matches at 9 bases. Per germline, CDR1 LNHDA and CDR2 SQIVND (reference sequence). The CDR3 is 13 amino acids. V lost 10 bases and J lost 3; bases outside the gene matches: 7. The CDR3 region has the DNA TGTGCCATCATGGGACAGGGAGACTACGAGCAGTACTTC. Translating it yields CAIMGQGDYEQYF. The full variable domain, with the rest looked up from reference TRBV19 and TRBJ2-7, is DGGITQSPKYLFRKEGQNVTLSCEQNLNHDAMYWYRQDPGQGLRLIYYSQIVNDFQKGDIAEGYSVSREKKESFPLTVTSAQKNPTAFYLCAIMGQGDYEQYFGPGTRLTVT.

This rearrangement joins TRBV29-1 to TRBJ2-2; 8 nucleotides line up with TRBD2. The germline CDR1 and CDR2 sequences are SQVTM and ANQGSEA. CDR3 length equals 14 residues. In DNA form, the CDR3 reads TGCAGTGCCAAGACTAGCGTGAACACCGGGGAGCTGTTTTTT. Encoded protein: CSAKTSVNTGELFF.

J is TRBJ2-1 and V is TRBV28, with 14 nucleotides matching TRBD2. Germline V gives CDR1 MDHEN, CDR2 SYDVKM. This CDR3 has 17 residues. The ends lost 6 bases at V and 10 bases at J; junction bases unmatched: 14. This chain's CDR3 is CASSPEDRLAGGKEQFF. CDR3 DNA: TGTGCCAGCAGCCCTGAGGATCGACTAGCGGGGGGGAAAGAGCAGTTCTTC.

This clone was recorded once. V is TRBV10-3 and J is TRBJ2-7; TRBD2 might be the D (5 bases). V was clipped by 11 bases and J by 5 bases, with 13 bases between them. Germline values: CDR1 ENHRY, CDR2 SYGVKD. This CDR3 spans 11 amino acids. In DNA, the CDR3 is TGTGCCGCTCGTGAGGAGGACGAGCAGTACTTC. This sequence encodes CAAREEDEQYF.

The chain employs TRBV4-1 and TRBJ2-3; 8 positions match TRBD1. Germline assignment: CDR1 MGHRA and CDR2 YSYEKL. CDR3 length equals 17 residues. V lost 0 bases and J lost 5; bases outside the gene matches: 10. CDR3 residues: CASSQEPSRGLGDTQYF. CDR3 nucleotides: TGCGCCAGCAGCCAAGAACCTAGCAGGGGGCTGGGAGATACGCAGTATTTT.

V and J are TRBV5-4 and TRBJ1-1, with a possible D match to TRBD1 (6 bases). Germline V lookup: CDR1 SGHNT, CDR2 YYREEE (reference sequence). The CDR3 runs to 15 residues. Trimming cost V 2 bases and J 0 bases, with 11 bases left between them. CDR3 amino acids: CASSLPTGMNTEAFF. The CDR3 DNA follows: TGTGCCAGCAGCTTACCGACAGGAATGAACACTGAAGCTTTCTTT.

This chain links TRBV25-1 with TRBJ2-7; maybe TRBD1 (5 bases). Trimming pared 6 bases from V and 2 bases from J, leaving 17 bases between. CDR1 is MGHDK and CDR2 is SYGVNS in the germline V gene. This CDR3 spans 15 amino acids. This chain's CDR3 is CASSDPRAGTYEQYF. In DNA form, the CDR3 reads TGTGCCAGCAGCGATCCCAGGGCAGGGACCTACGAGCAGTACTTC.

The V gene is TRBV5-6, the J gene TRBJ2-7, with D unclear. Trimming pared 0 bases from V and 3 bases from J, leaving 10 bases between. Germline assignment: CDR1 SGHDT and CDR2 YYEEEE. The CDR3 spans 14 residues. The CDR3 DNA follows: TGTGCCAGCAGCTTGGTGGGCACCTTCTACGAGCAGTACTTC. Translation gives CASSLVGTFYEQYF.

The chain combines TRBV7-3 with TRBJ2-7; perhaps TRBD2 as D (5 bases). Trimming left V 0 bases short and J 3 bases short, with 6 bases between. The germline V gene encodes CDR1 SGHTA and CDR2 FQGTGA. There are 13 residues in the CDR3. The CDR3 DNA reads TGTGCCAGCAGCTTAACCCGGGGCTACGAGCAGTACTTC. It translates to CASSLTRGYEQYF.

The J gene is TRBJ1-1, the V gene TRBV14; no clear D gene. The germline V gene has CDR1 SGHDN and CDR2 FVKESK. The CDR3 length is 13 residues. Trimming stripped 5 bases from V and 0 bases from J, with 7 bases between. This CDR3 reads CASSYSMNTEAFF. CDR3 coding DNA: TGTGCCAGCAGCTACAGCATGAACACTGAAGCTTTCTTT.

This sequence joins TRBV9 and TRBJ2-5; the D is unclear. The V and J ends lost 0 bases and 5 bases respectively, with 8 bases between them. Germline lookup yields CDR1 SGDLS and CDR2 YYNGEE. This CDR3 spans 13 amino acids. CDR3 amino acids: CASSVGPHETQYF. Here the CDR3 DNA reads TGTGCCAGCAGCGTAGGGCCCCATGAGACCCAGTACTTC.

The V and J genes are TRBV7-2 and TRBJ2-1, with 8 bases aligning to TRBD2. The CDR3 runs 15 residues. The V segment lost 5 bases and the J segment 2 bases; nucleotides outside the gene matches: 5. Germline V gives CDR1 SGHTA, CDR2 FQGNSA. CDR3 loop: CASSVGGGPYNEQFF. CDR3 in DNA: TGTGCCAGCAGCGTCGGGGGGGGACCCTACAATGAGCAGTTCTTC.

This chain uses TRBV5-1 with TRBJ2-3; 9 positions agree with TRBD2. Germline V CDR1 and CDR2: SGHRS, YFSETQ. The CDR3 runs 17 residues. The ends lost 3 bases at V and 2 bases at J; junction bases unmatched: 10. CDR3 protein: CASSSPGRGGHTDTQYF. The CDR3 coding sequence is TGCGCCAGCAGCTCCCCCGGGCGGGGGGGCCACACAGATACGCAGTATTTT.

V and J are TRBV6-5 and TRBJ1-5; 8 nucleotides align to TRBD1. The CDR3 is 15 residues long. CDR1 and CDR2 from the germline V gene are MNHEY and SVGAGI. After removal of 6 bases from V and 1 base from J, the junction contained 5 bases not matched to a gene. CDR3 sequence: CASRAQGVSNQPQHF. The CDR3 DNA reads as TGTGCCAGCAGAGCACAGGGGGTCAGCAATCAGCCCCAGCATTTT.

The chain carries TRBV7-9 and TRBJ2-5, with TRBD1 as a possible D gene (6 bases). The germline CDR1 and CDR2 sequences are SEHNR and FQNEAQ (reference sequence). The ends were cut back, 5 bases at V and 1 base at J, with 14 bases in the middle. The CDR3 consists of 15 residues. The CDR3 loop is CASSLQDSIQETQYF. The CDR3 DNA follows: TGTGCCAGCAGCCTACAGGACAGCATCCAAGAGACCCAGTACTTC.

The CDR3 nucleotides read TGTGCCAGCAGCCAGGGGACAGGGGCCGGGCAGTACTTC. Amino acid sequence: CASSQGTGAGQYF. The chain is built from TRBV5-4 and TRBJ2-7, with 10 bases identical to TRBD1. V lost 4 bases, J lost 9 bases, and 7 bases stayed unmatched. Germline lookup yields CDR1 SGHNT and CDR2 YYREEE (reference sequence). The CDR3 has 13 amino acids.

The chain employs TRBV4-1 and TRBJ1-2; D is unclear. Trimming took 5 bases from V and 2 from J, leaving 18 bases between them. This CDR3 region has 16 residues. Germline values: CDR1 MGHRA, CDR2 YSYEKL. CDR3 protein: CASSYPLGRLNYGYTF. The CDR3 coding sequence is TGCGCCAGCAGCTACCCTCTTGGGAGGCTCAACTATGGCTACACCTTC.

The chain is built from TRBV6-1 and TRBJ1-5, with TRBD1 as a possible D gene (5 bases). V dropped 1 base and J dropped 3 bases, with 10 bases sitting between them. From germline, CDR1 is MNHNS and CDR2 SASEGT. CDR3 length: 15 amino acids. This CDR3 is CASSEGETDNQPQHF. CDR3 DNA sequence: TGTGCCAGCAGTGAAGGAGAGACAGACAATCAGCCCCAGCATTTT.

The chain couples TRBV6-1 to TRBJ2-7; 8 bases align to TRBD1. V lost 1 base, J lost 8 bases, and 4 bases stayed unmatched. Per the germline V gene, CDR1 is MNHNS and CDR2 is SASEGT. This CDR3 contains 13 residues. The CDR3 here is CASSEVRGQKQYF. Written as DNA, the CDR3 is TGTGCCAGCAGTGAAGTCAGGGGGCAAAAGCAGTACTTC.

This chain links TRBV9 with TRBJ1-2; no firm D call. V gave up 5 bases and J gave up 8 bases, with 16 bases separating them. The germline V gene encodes CDR1 SGDLS and CDR2 YYNGEE. This CDR3 has 13 amino acids. The CDR3 DNA reads TGTGCCAGCAGTACTACCGGGGTCGGGGGCTACACCTTC. This encodes CASSTTGVGGYTF.

The J gene is TRBJ2-7, the V gene TRBV6-5, with TRBD1 matching over 8 bases. The CDR3 length is 15 residues. Germline V gene lookup returns CDR1 MNHEY and CDR2 SVGAGI. With V trimmed by 6 bases and J by 2 bases, 9 bases remained unmatched. CDR3 residues: CASSKGQAGAYEQYF. In nucleotides, the CDR3 is TGTGCCAGCAGCAAGGGACAGGCCGGAGCCTACGAGCAGTACTTC.

V gene TRBV19 combines with J gene TRBJ2-5, with D possibly TRBD1 on 5 matching bases. The J call may be incorrect, as the DNA end agrees better with TRBJ2-7. CDR1 is LNHDA, CDR2 SQIVND, per germline (reference sequence). This CDR3 has 13 residues. The CDR3: CASSIDRDYEQYF. The DNA for the CDR3 is TGTGCCAGTAGTATAGACAGGGATTACGAGCAGTACTTC.

The chain couples TRBV29-1 to TRBJ2-3; D may be TRBD1 (5 bases). CDR1 SQVTM and CDR2 ANQGSEA come from the germline V gene. The CDR3 runs to 12 residues. V was pared by 4 bases and J by 5 bases, with 10 bases between. The CDR3: CSVARAVDTQYF. Here the CDR3 DNA reads TGCAGCGTTGCCAGGGCGGTAGATACGCAGTATTTT.

V usage is TRBV4-1 and J usage is TRBJ2-7; 7 bases fit TRBD1. The CDR3 contains 16 residues. The germline V gene has CDR1 MGHRA and CDR2 YSYEKL. V was clipped by 3 bases and J by 3 bases; unmatched bases: 11. CDR3 residues: CASSQEGQARFYEQYF. CDR3 nucleotide sequence: TGCGCCAGCAGCCAGGAAGGACAGGCGAGATTCTACGAGCAGTACTTC.

The chain couples TRBV7-9 to TRBJ1-2; D is perhaps TRBD1 (5 bases). The CDR3 is made up of 14 amino acids. Germline V gene sequence: CDR1 SEHNR, CDR2 FQNEAQ (reference sequence). The ends were cut back, 1 base at V and 5 bases at J, with 11 bases in the middle. The CDR3 nucleotides read TGTGCCAGCAGCTTAGGGGACTCCAAATATGGCTACACCTTC. As protein: CASSLGDSKYGYTF.

The rearrangement uses TRBV7-9 and TRBJ1-1, with 9 bases aligning to TRBD1. The germline gives CDR1 SEHNR, CDR2 FQNEAQ (reference sequence). V lost 5 bases, J lost 5 bases, and 9 bases stayed unmatched. This CDR3 region has 15 residues. The CDR3 sequence is CASSPTGTGRTEAFF. The CDR3 bases are TGTGCCAGCAGCCCCACCGGGACAGGGAGGACTGAAGCTTTCTTT.

V usage is TRBV18 and J usage is TRBJ1-3; unclear D gene. Trimming removed 1 base from V and 4 bases from J, with 17 bases in between. Per germline, CDR1 KGHSH and CDR2 LQKENI. The CDR3 has 17 amino acids. DNA of the CDR3: TGTGCCAGCTCACCACTAGACGTGACAAAGTCAGGAAACACCATATATTTT. Residues: CASSPLDVTKSGNTIYF. The full variable domain, completed using reference TRBV18 and TRBJ1-3, is NAGVMQNPRHLVRRRGQEARLRCSPMKGHSHVYWYRQLPEEGLKFMVYLQKENIIDESGMPKERFSAEFPKEGPSILRIQQVVRGDSAAYFCASSPLDVTKSGNTIYFGEGSWLTVV.

The V and J genes are TRBV5-4 and TRBJ1-1; D is perhaps TRBD1 (5 bases). Germline V CDR1 and CDR2: SGHNT, YYREEE (reference sequence). Between the trimmed V and J ends, which lost 4 bases and 2 bases, there was a span of 12 bases. The CDR3 is 14 amino acids. CDR3 in amino acids: CASSRGGDNTEAFF. In DNA, the CDR3 is TGTGCCAGCAGCAGGGGTGGGGATAACACTGAAGCTTTCTTT.

The chain recombines TRBV4-2 with TRBJ2-5; D might be TRBD1 (6 bases). V gave up 3 bases and J gave up 5 bases, with 16 bases separating them. The CDR3 sequence is 15 residues long. Germline-derived CDR1 and CDR2 are LGHNA and YNFKEQ. CDR3 loop: CASSQSRGSGETQYF. In DNA form, the CDR3 reads TGTGCCAGCAGCCAGTCCAGGGGATCGGGGGAGACCCAGTACTTC.